There are a few counts of the clone carrying this TCR beta chain. Its target is unknown. The CDR3 is made up of 15 amino acids. Germline values: CDR1 SGHTS, CDR2 YDEGEE. The trim removed 3 bases at V and 3 bases at J, leaving 5 bases unmatched. From the 5' RACE reads, TCRdb called clonotypes with MiXCR, one entry per CDR3 protein. The sample carries about 470,000 distinct CDR3 sequences, 24% recorded once. These data come from a study of identical twins. Whole-study results and caveats: Invariant MAIT and iNKT cells are populations that could partly confound zero-insertion analyses.

These data also featured in a second study, about T cells expressing NK-cell markers. In that study: Among the eight sequenced donors, seven tested HCMV-seropositive and one tested seronegative.

The gene calls are TRBV5-8 and TRBJ2-5; TRBD1 matches 10 bases. The receptor was derived from a woman under 30 in good health. The sequenced sample consisted of CD4+ T cells sorted from blood. The CDR3 loop is CASSSLGQGEETQYF. The CDR3 DNA reads TGTGCCAGCAGCTCGCTTGGACAGGGGGAAGAGACCCAGTACTTC.